This TCR beta chain was captured by sequencing in a study of blood T cells in healthy people across ages. The study's findings and limits: Higher diversity, along with more naive CD4+ cells, distinguished long-lived donors from aged donors.

Details on this clonotype: Its antigen is still unknown.

Donation came from healthy Caucasian individuals in Russia who were aged roughly 6 to 95. Trimming took 0 bases from V and 3 from J, leaving 8 bases between them. CDR1 ENHRY and CDR2 SYGVKD come from the germline V gene. CDR3 length: 14 amino acids. PCR was performed a second time for roughly 7 to 12 cycles using a sample-barcoded 5' primer and a J-beta primer mix. TCRdb reprocessed the 5' RACE reads via MiXCR and lists one record per CDR3 protein. Here the sample spans roughly 730,000 distinct CDR3 sequences, just over 55% being singletons. J is TRBJ1-1 and V is TRBV10-3, with D unclear. The receptor comes from a man aged 35 to 55 in good health. Sequencing was performed on blood. This CDR3 is CAISESEGDTEAFF. The CDR3, as DNA: TGTGCCATCAGTGAGTCCGAAGGAGACACTGAAGCTTTCTTT.